This is a list of T cell receptor beta chains from one sample in a study of blood T cell repertoires in COVID-19. Generated by immunoSEQ multiplex PCR, the TCRdb table keeps only in-frame clones and is missing some. Counted here are over 70,000 clones, about 87% occurring once; the ten biggest clones make up around 10%. The source material was peripheral blood. All receptors derive from a man of 80 years or more with acute or convalescent COVID-19. CDR3s include the opening cysteine and the closing phenylalanine or tryptophan. A D gene is named only where the DNA matches it firmly. Size is stated for part of the rows, as once, few or many counts, or as a class when the clone is expanded.

-	TRBD1	TRBV9	17	TRBJ2-2	TGTGCCAGCAGCACACGGACAGGGGGCAGAAACACCGGGGAGCTGTTTTTT	CASSTRTGGRNTGELFF
few	-	TRBV11-2	18	TRBJ2-6	TGTGCCAGCAGCATATCAGGGGCCGCGAACTCTGGGGCCAACGTCCTGACTTTC	CASSISGAANSGANVLTF
-	TRBD1	TRBV3-1/TRBV3-2	14	TRBJ1-1	TGTGCCAGCAGCAAACAGGGGACGAACACTGAAGCTTTCTTT	CASSKQGTNTEAFF
-	-	TRBV15	17	TRBJ2-6	TGTGCCACCAGCAGAGATAAAAGGAGCTCTGGGGCCAACGTCCTGACTTTC	CATSRDKRSSGANVLTF
-	-	TRBV5-5	13	TRBJ1-2	TGTGCCAGCAGCTTGGCTACCCATTATGGCTACACCTTC	CASSLATHYGYTF
-	-	TRBV6-6	16	TRBJ1-2	TGTGCCAGCAGTTACCCCAGGGGCGCCGGGAACTATGGCTACACCTTC	CASSYPRGAGNYGYTF
-	-	TRBV5-1	15	TRBJ1-4	TGCGCCAGCAGCTCTGGAGGGCCTGCTAATGAAAAACTGTTTTTT	CASSSGGPANEKLFF
-	-	TRBV28	13	TRBJ1-4	TGTGCCAGTCGTACAGGGATTAATGAAAAACTGTTTTTT	CASRTGINEKLFF
-	TRBD1	TRBV19	16	TRBJ1-3	TGTGCCAGTAGTCCTGCGAACAGGGGGTCTGGAAACACCATATATTTT	CASSPANRGSGNTIYF
-	TRBD2	TRBV5-1	15	TRBJ2-5	TGCGCCAGCAGCTGGGGGTCTAGCGGGGGTGAGACCCAGTACTTC	CASSWGSSGGETQYF
once	-	TRBV4-3	18	TRBJ2-1	TGCGCCAGCAGCCAAGATATTGGAGCCCGAAGCTCCTACAATGAGCAGTTCTTC	CASSQDIGARSSYNEQFF
once	-	TRBV27	19	TRBJ1-5	TGTGCCAGCAGTTTAGATGGGACACCAGAGCCTTATAGCAATCAGCCCCAGCATTTT	CASSLDGTPEPYSNQPQHF
few	-	TRBV10-3	11	TRBJ2-7	TGTGCCATCAGTCCTCTCTACGAGCAGTACTTC	CAISPLYEQYF
-	TRBD1	TRBV7-2	15	TRBJ1-4	TGTGCCAGCAGCGACAGGGGGCGCAGGGATGAAAAACTGTTTTTT	CASSDRGRRDEKLFF
-	-	TRBV3-1/TRBV3-2	14	TRBJ1-1	TGTGCCAGCAGCCAAGGTAGGGGGAACACTGAAGCTTTCTTT	CASSQGRGNTEAFF
-	-	TRBV20-1	11	TRBJ1-2	TGCAGTGTGCGGGAACCCTATGGCTACACCTTC	CSVREPYGYTF
few	-	TRBV18	13	TRBJ2-7	TGTGCCAGCTCACCATCATCCGGGTTCGAGCAGTACTTC	CASSPSSGFEQYF
few	-	TRBV12-3/TRBV12-4	13	TRBJ1-5	TGTGCCAGCAGTTTTGGACAGAACCAGCCCCAGCATTTT	CASSFGQNQPQHF
-	TRBD1	TRBV24-1	15	TRBJ2-3	TGTGCCACCAGTGATCCTGGACAGGGAAGAGATACGCAGTATTTT	CATSDPGQGRDTQYF
few	TRBD1	TRBV19	13	TRBJ1-2	TGTGCCAGTAAGATCCGGACAGGGGATGGCTACACCTTC	CASKIRTGDGYTF
-	-	TRBV5-4	14	TRBJ1-2	TGTGCCAGCAGCTTCGACGGGATTACCTATGGCTACACCTTC	CASSFDGITYGYTF
-	-	TRBV19	13	TRBJ1-5	TGTGCCAGTGGCAACAGGGTCAATCAGCCCCAGCATTTT	CASGNRVNQPQHF
-	-	TRBV6-5	14	TRBJ1-4	TGTGCCAGCAGCCCCGACAGGCTTAATGAAAAACTGTTTTTT	CASSPDRLNEKLFF
-	TRBD2	TRBV7-6	15	TRBJ2-5	TGTGCCAGCAGCCGGGGACTAGCGGGAGGAGAGACCCAGTACTTC	CASSRGLAGGETQYF
-	TRBD2	TRBV2	17	TRBJ2-2	TGTGCCAGCAGTGCGGGACTAGCGGGAGGAAAGGCCGGGGAGCTGTTTTTT	CASSAGLAGGKAGELFF
-	-	TRBV7-9	13	TRBJ2-7	TGTGCCAGCAGCTTAGTCCCCTTCCCCGAGCAGTACTTC	CASSLVPFPEQYF
-	TRBD1	TRBV3-1/TRBV3-2	15	TRBJ1-4	TGTGCCAGCAGGCAGCAGGGGGCTAAGAGTGAAAAACTGTTTTTT	CASRQQGAKSEKLFF
-	-	TRBV5-8	16	TRBJ1-2	TGTGCCAGCAGCTTAGCGTCCGGGGGTGGCAACTATGGCTACACCTTC	CASSLASGGGNYGYTF
-	TRBD1	TRBV13	13	TRBJ1-4	TGTGCCAGCAGCCTGGACAGGAATGAAAAACTGTTTTTT	CASSLDRNEKLFF
-	TRBD1	TRBV6-2/TRBV6-3	16	TRBJ1-5	TGTGCCAGCAGTCCCGGGACAGGGGGCCCGGGGCAGCCCCAGCATTTT	CASSPGTGGPGQPQHF